This is a list of T cell receptor beta chains from one sample in a study of metastatic and nonmetastatic thyroid tumors. Using MiXCR, TCRdb reanalyzed the PCR reads. Of approximately 12,000 clones listed, around a quarter are singletons. The sequencing sample was made of tumor tissue. Receptors originate from a female donor with papillary thyroid cancer or a benign thyroid nodule (not recorded which). Some clones in this sample may be carry-over from other donors' samples. CDR3s include the opening cysteine and the closing phenylalanine or tryptophan. Fields, in order: J gene, V gene, CDR3 protein.

j_call: TRBJ2-6
v_call: TRBV6-1
cdr3_aa: CASSDWTAGANVLTF

j_call: TRBJ1-1
v_call: TRBV19
cdr3_aa: CASSRGMNTEAFF

j_call: TRBJ1-5
v_call: TRBV28
cdr3_aa: CASGGFGQPQHF

j_call: TRBJ2-7
v_call: TRBV30
cdr3_aa: CASSLEGSQGTYEQYF

j_call: TRBJ2-5
v_call: TRBV12-3/TRBV12-4
cdr3_aa: CASSLGGLAGAYETQYF

j_call: TRBJ1-6
v_call: TRBV27
cdr3_aa: CASTREVNSPLHF

j_call: TRBJ2-6
v_call: TRBV2
cdr3_aa: CASSVASSGANVLTF

j_call: TRBJ1-5
v_call: TRBV10-1
cdr3_aa: CASRSDKGLGQPQHF

j_call: TRBJ1-6
v_call: TRBV4-3
cdr3_aa: CASSQDAAGDNSPLHF

j_call: TRBJ2-2
v_call: TRBV7-3
cdr3_aa: CASSLSGGEGRGELFF

j_call: TRBJ1-1
v_call: TRBV20-1
cdr3_aa: CSARGQGWHTEAFF

j_call: TRBJ2-1
v_call: TRBV3-1
cdr3_aa: CASSHRERSSYNEQFF

j_call: TRBJ2-7
v_call: TRBV5-1
cdr3_aa: CASSLAPGSSYEQYF

j_call: TRBJ2-5
v_call: TRBV11-1
cdr3_aa: CASSVDTYQETQYF

j_call: TRBJ2-3
v_call: TRBV5-6
cdr3_aa: CASSWTGEDTQYF

j_call: TRBJ1-1
v_call: TRBV19
cdr3_aa: CASSRTGNTEAFF

j_call: TRBJ2-7
v_call: TRBV9
cdr3_aa: CASSGGATYEQYF

j_call: TRBJ2-7
v_call: TRBV7-2
cdr3_aa: CASSLGDTLWYEQYF

j_call: TRBJ1-1
v_call: TRBV7-6
cdr3_aa: CASSLRAGSNTEAFF

j_call: TRBJ1-6
v_call: TRBV9
cdr3_aa: CASSVDGDNSPLHF

j_call: TRBJ2-2
v_call: TRBV19
cdr3_aa: CPGTSGPGELFF

j_call: TRBJ1-1
v_call: TRBV9
cdr3_aa: CASSVGGRNTEAFF

j_call: TRBJ2-7
v_call: TRBV6-1
cdr3_aa: CASSEQEQGYSYEQYF

j_call: TRBJ2-6
v_call: TRBV2
cdr3_aa: CASSTQFSGANVLTF

j_call: TRBJ2-7
v_call: TRBV3-1
cdr3_aa: CASSDEFDPNEQYF

j_call: TRBJ2-1
v_call: TRBV20-1
cdr3_aa: CSARVLAENEQFF